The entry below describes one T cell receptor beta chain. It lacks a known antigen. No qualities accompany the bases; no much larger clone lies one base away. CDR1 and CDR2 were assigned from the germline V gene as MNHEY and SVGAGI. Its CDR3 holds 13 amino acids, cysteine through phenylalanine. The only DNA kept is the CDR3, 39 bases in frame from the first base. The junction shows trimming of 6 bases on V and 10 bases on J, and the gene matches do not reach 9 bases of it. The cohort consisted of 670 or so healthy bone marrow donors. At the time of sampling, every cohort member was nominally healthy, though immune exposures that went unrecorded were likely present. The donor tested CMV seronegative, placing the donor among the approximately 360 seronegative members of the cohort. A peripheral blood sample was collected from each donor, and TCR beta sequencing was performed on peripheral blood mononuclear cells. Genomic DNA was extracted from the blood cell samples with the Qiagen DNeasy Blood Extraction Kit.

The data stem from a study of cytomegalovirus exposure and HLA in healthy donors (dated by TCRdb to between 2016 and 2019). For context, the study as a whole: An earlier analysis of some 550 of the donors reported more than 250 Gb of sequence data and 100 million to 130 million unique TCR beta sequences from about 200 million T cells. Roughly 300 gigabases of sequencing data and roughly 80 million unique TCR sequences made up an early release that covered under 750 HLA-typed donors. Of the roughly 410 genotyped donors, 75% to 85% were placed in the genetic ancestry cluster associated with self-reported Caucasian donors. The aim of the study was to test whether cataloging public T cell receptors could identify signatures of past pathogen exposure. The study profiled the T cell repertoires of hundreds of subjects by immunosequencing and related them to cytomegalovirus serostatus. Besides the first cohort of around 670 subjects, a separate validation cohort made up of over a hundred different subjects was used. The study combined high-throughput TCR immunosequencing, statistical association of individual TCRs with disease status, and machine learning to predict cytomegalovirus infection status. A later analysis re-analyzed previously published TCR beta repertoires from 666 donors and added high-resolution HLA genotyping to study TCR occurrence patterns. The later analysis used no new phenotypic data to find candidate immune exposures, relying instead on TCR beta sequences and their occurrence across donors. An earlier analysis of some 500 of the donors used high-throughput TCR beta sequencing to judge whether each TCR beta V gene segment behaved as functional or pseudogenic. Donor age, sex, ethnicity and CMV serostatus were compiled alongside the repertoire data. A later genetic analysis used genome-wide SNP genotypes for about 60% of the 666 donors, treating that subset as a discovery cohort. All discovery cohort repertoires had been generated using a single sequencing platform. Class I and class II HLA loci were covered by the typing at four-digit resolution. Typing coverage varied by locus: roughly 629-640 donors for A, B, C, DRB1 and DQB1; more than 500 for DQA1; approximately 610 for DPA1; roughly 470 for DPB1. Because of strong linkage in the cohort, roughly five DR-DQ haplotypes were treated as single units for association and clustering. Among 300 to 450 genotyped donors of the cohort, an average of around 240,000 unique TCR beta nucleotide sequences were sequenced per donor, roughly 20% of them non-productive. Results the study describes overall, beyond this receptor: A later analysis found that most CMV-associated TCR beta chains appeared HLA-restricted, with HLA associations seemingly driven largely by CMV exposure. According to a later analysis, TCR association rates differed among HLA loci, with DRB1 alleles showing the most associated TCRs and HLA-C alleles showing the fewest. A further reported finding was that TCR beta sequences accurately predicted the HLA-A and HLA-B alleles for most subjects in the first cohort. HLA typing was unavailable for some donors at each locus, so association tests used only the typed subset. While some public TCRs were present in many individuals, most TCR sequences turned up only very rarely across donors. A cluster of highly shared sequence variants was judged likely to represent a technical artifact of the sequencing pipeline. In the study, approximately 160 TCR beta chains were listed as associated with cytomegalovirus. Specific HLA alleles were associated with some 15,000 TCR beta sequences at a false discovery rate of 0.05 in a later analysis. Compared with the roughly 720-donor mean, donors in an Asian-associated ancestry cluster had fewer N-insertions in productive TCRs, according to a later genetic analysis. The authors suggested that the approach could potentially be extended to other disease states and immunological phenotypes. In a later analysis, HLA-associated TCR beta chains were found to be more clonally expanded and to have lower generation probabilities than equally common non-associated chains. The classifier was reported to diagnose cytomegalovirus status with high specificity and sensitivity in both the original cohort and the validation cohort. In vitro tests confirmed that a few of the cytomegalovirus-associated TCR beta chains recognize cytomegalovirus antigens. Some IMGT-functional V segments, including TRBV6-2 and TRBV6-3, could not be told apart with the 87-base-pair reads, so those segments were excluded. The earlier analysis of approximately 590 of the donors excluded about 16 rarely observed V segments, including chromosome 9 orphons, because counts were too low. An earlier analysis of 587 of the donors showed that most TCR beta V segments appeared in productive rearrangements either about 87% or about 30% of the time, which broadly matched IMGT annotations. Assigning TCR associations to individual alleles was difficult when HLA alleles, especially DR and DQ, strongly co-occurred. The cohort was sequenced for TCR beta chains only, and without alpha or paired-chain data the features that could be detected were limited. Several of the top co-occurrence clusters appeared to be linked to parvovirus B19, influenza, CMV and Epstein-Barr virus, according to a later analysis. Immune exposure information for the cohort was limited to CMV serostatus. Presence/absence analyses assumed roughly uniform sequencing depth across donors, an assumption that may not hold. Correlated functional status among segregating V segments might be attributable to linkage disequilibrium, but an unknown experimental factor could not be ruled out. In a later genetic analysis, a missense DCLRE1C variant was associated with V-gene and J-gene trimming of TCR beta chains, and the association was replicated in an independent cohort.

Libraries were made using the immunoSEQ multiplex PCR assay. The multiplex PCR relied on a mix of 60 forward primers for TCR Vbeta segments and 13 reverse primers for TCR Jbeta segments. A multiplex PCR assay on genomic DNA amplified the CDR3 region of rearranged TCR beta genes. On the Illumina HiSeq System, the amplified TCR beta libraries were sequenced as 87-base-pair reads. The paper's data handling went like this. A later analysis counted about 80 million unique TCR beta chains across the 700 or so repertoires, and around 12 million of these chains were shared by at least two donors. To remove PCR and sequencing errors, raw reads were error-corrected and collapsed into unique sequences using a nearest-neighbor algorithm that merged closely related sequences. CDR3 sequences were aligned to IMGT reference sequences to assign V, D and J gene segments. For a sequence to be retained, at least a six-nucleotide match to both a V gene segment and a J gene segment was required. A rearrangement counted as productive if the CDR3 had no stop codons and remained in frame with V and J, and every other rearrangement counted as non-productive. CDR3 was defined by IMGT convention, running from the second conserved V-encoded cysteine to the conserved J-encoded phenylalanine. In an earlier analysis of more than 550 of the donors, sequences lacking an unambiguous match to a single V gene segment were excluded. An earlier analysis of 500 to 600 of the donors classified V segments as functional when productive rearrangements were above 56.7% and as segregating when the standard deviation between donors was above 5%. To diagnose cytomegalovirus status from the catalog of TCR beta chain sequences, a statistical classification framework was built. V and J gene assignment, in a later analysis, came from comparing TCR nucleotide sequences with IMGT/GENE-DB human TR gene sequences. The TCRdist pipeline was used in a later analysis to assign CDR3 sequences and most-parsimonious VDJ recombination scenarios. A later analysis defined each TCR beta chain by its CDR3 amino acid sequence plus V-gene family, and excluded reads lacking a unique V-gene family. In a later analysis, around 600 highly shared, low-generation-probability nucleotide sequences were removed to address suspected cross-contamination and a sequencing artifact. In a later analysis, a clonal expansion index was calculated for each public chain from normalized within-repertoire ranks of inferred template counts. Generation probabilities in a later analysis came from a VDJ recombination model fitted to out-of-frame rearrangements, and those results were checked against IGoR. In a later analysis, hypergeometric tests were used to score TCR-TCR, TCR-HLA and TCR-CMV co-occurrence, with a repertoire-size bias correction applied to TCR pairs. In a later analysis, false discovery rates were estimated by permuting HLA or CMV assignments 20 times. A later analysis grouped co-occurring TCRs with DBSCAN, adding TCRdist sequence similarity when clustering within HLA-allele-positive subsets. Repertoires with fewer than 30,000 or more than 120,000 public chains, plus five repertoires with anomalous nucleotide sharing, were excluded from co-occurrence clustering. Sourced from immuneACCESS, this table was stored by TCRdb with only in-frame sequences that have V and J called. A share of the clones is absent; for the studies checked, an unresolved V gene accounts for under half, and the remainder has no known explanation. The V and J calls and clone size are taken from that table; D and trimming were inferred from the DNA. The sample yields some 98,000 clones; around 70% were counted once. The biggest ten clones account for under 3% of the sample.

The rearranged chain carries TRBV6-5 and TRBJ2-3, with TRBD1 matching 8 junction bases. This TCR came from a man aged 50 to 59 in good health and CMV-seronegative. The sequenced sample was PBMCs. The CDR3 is CASSPQRDRPQYF. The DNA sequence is TGTGCCAGCAGCCCCCAACGGGACAGGCCGCAGTATTTT.